The present T cell receptor beta chain was sequenced within a study of identical twins. One entry per CDR3 protein results from TCRdb running MiXCR on the 5' RACE reads. Of some 600,000 distinct CDR3 sequences in the sample, 7.1% were seen once. This clonotype was counted at least ten times. This CDR3 is 15 amino acids long. The V gene lost 2 bases and the J gene lost 5 bases, with 14 bases spanning the gap. Germline V gene data show CDR1 as SGHTA and CDR2 as FQGNSA. These same data were also listed under a study on yellow fever vaccine responses in identical twins.

The chain recombines TRBV7-2 with TRBJ2-3, with a weak D call TRBD1 (6 bases). Sequenced material: PBMCs. The TCR was taken from a woman aged 18-35 years in good health. This CDR3 reads CASSLQGHRGDTQYF. Written as DNA, the CDR3 is TGTGCCAGCAGCTTACAGGGACATCGGGGAGATACGCAGTATTTT. The full variable domain, completed using reference TRBV7-2 and TRBJ2-3, is GAGVSQSPSNKVTEKGKDVELRCDPISGHTALYWYRQSLGQGLEFLIYFQGNSAPDKSGLPSDRFSAERTGGSVSTLTIQRTQQEDSAVYLCASSLQGHRGDTQYFGPGTRLTVL.